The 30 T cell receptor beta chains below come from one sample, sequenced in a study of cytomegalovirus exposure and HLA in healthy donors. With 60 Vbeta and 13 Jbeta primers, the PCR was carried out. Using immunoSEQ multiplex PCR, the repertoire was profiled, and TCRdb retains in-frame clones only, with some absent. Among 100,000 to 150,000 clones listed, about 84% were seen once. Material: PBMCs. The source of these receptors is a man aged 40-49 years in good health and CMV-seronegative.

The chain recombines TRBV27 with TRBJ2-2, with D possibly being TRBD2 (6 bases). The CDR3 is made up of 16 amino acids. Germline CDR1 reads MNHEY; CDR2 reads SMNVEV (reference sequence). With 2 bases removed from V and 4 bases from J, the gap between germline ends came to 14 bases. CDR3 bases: TGTGCCAGCAGTTTAAGTCCTCAGGGACTCACCGGGGAGCTGTTTTTT. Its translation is CASSLSPQGLTGELFF.

CDR3: CASSYQGTGRLYEQYF. The CDR3 DNA sequence: TGTGCCAGCAGTTATCAGGGAACAGGGCGTTTGTACGAGCAGTACTTC. This chain links TRBV6-5 with TRBJ2-7; D perhaps matches TRBD1 (6 bases). CDR1 and CDR2 (germline): MNHEY, SVGAGI. The V end lost 3 bases, the J end lost 4 bases, and 19 bases lay between the germline ends. CDR3 length: 16 amino acids.

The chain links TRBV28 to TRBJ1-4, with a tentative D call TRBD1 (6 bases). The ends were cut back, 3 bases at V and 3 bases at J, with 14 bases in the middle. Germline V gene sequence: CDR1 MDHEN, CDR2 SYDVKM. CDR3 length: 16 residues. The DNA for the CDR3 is TGTGCCAGCAGTTTTTGGGGGCGCCTAGCTAATGAAAAACTGTTTTTT. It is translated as CASSFWGRLANEKLFF.

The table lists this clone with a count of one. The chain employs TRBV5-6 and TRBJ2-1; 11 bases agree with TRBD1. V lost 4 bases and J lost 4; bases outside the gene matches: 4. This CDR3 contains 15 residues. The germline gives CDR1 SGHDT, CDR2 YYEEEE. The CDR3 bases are TGTGCCAGCAGCGCGGACAGGGGGCATTACAATGAGCAGTTCTTC. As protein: CASSADRGHYNEQFF.

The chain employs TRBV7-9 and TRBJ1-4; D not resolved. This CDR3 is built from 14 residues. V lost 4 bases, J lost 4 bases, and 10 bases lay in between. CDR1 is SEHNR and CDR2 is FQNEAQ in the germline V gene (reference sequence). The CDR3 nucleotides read TGTGCCAGCAGCTCAGGAGGGCGTAATGAAAAACTGTTTTTT. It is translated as CASSSGGRNEKLFF. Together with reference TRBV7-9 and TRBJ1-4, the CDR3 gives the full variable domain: DTGVSQNPRHKITKRGQNVTFRCDPISEHNRLYWYRQTLGQGPEFLTYFQNEAQLEKSRLLSDRFSAERPKGSFSTLEIQRTEQGDSAMYLCASSSGGRNEKLFFGSGTQLSVL.

The CDR3 loop is CASSRTGDSGNTIYF. DNA for the CDR3: TGTGCCAGCAGTCGGACAGGAGACTCTGGAAACACCATATATTTT. The genes are TRBV6-6 and TRBJ1-3; 7 bases line up with TRBD1. Unmatched junction bases numbered 4, after V lost 5 bases and J lost 0 bases. CDR1 is MNHNY, CDR2 SVGAGI, per germline (reference sequence). The CDR3 totals 15 residues.

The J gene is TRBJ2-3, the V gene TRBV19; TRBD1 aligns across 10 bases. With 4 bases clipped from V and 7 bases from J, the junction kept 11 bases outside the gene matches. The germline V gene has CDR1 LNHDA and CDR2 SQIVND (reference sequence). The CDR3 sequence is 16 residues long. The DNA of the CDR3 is TGTGCCAGTAGTAGCCCCCGGGACAGGGGACGGAATACGCAGTATTTT. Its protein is CASSSPRDRGRNTQYF.

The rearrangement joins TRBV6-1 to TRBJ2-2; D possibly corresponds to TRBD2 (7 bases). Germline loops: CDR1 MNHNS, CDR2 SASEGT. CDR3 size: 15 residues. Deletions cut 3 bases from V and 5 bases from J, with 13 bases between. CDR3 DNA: TGTGCCAGCAGTGAGCAAGGGGGGGGGACCGGGGAGCTGTTTTTT. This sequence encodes CASSEQGGGTGELFF.

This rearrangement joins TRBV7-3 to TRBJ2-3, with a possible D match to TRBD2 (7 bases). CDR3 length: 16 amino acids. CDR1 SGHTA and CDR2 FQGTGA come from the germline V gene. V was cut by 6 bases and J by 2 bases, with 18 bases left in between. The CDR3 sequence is CASSWMGGLITDTQYF. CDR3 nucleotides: TGTGCCAGCAGTTGGATGGGGGGGCTCATCACAGATACGCAGTATTTT. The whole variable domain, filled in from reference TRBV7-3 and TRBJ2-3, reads GAGVSQTPSNKVTEKGKYVELRCDPISGHTALYWYRQSLGQGPEFLIYFQGTGAADDSGLPNDRFFAVRPEGSVSTLKIQRTERGDSAVYLCASSWMGGLITDTQYFGPGTRLTVL.

CDR3 in amino acids: CASSNRHWEAFF. The CDR3 DNA follows: TGTGCCAGCAGCAACAGGCATTGGGAAGCTTTCTTT. The chain couples TRBV7-2 to TRBJ1-1; possible D gene TRBD1, 5 bases. This CDR3 region has 12 residues. Germline V gene sequence: CDR1 SGHTA, CDR2 FQGNSA. Trimming shortened V by 5 bases and J by 8 bases, and 12 bases separated the two germline ends.

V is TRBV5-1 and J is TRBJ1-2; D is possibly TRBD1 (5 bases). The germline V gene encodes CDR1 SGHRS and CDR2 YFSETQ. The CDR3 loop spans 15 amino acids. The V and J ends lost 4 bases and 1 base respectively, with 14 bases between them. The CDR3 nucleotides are TGCGCCAGCAGCCTAATACCGGACAATAACTATGGCTACACCTTC. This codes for CASSLIPDNNYGYTF.

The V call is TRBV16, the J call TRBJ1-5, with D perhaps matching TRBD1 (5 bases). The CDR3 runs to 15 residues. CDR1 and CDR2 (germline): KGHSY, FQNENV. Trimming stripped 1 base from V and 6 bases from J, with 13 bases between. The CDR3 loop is CASSQFGGVVQPQHF. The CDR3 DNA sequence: TGTGCCAGCAGCCAATTCGGGGGGGTGGTTCAGCCCCAGCATTTT.

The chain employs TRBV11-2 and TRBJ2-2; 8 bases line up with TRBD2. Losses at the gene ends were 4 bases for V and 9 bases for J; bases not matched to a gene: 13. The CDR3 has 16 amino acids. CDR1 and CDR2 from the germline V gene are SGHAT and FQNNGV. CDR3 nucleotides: TGTGCCAGCAGCTCCACCGCGGGACTAGGATATAGGGAGCTGTTTTTT. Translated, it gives CASSSTAGLGYRELFF.

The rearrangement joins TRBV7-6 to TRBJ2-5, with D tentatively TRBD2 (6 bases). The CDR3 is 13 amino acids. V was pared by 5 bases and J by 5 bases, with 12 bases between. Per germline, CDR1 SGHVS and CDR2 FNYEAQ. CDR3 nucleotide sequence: TGTGCCAGCAGCCCAGGGACTCTGGAGACCCAGTACTTC. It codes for CASSPGTLETQYF.

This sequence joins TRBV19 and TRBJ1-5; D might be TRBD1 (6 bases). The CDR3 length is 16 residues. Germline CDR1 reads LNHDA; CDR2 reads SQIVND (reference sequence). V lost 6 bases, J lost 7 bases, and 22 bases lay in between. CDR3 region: CASRPQGRGVVQPQHF. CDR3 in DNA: TGTGCCAGTAGACCTCAGGGCAGGGGAGTAGTCCAGCCCCAGCATTTT.

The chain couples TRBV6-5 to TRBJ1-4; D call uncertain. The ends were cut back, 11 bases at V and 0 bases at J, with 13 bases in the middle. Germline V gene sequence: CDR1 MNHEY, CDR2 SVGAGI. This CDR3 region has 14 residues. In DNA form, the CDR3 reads TGTGCCTCCAACTCCCCCGCAACTAATGAAAAACTGTTTTTT. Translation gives CASNSPATNEKLFF.

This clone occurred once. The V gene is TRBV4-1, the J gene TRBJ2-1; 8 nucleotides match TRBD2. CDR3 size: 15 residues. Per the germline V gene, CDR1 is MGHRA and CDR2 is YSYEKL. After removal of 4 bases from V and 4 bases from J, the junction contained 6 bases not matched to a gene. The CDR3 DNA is TGCGCCAGCAGCCCGCCCCGGGGGGGGTACAATGAGCAGTTCTTC. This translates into CASSPPRGGYNEQFF.

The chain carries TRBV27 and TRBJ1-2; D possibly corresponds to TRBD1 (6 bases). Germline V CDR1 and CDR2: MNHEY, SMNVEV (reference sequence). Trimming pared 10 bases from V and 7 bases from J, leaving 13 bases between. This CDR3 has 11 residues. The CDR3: CATPAGAGYTF. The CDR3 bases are TGTGCCACCCCGGCGGGGGCTGGCTACACCTTC.

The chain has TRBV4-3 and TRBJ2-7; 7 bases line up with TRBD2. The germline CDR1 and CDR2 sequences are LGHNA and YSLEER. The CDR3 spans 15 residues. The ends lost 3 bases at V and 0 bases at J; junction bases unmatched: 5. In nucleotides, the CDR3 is TGCGCCAGCAGCCAGTTGGGCGGGAGCTCCTACGAGCAGTACTTC. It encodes CASSQLGGSSYEQYF.

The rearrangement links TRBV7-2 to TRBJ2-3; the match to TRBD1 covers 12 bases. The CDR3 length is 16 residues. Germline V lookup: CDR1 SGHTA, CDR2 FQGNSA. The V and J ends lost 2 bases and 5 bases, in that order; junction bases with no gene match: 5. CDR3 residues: CASSLLGQGAGDTQYF. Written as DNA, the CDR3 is TGTGCCAGCAGCTTACTGGGACAGGGGGCAGGAGATACGCAGTATTTT.

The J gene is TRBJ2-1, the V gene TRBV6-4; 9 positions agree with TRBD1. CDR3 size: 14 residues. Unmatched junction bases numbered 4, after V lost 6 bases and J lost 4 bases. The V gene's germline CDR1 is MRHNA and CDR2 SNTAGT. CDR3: CASSLDRGYNEQFF. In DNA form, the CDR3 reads TGTGCCAGCAGCTTGGACAGGGGATACAATGAGCAGTTCTTC.

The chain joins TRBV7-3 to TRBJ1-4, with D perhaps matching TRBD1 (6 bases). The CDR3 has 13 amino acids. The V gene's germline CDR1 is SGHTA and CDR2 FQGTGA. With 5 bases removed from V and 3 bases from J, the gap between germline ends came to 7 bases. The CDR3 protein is CASSEGANEKLFF. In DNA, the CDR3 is TGTGCCAGCAGCGAGGGGGCTAATGAAAAACTGTTTTTT.

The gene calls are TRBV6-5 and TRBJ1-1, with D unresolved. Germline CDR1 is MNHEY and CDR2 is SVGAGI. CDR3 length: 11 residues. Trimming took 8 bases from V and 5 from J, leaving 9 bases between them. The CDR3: CASQRGTEAFF. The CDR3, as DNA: TGTGCCAGCCAACGGGGAACTGAAGCTTTCTTT.

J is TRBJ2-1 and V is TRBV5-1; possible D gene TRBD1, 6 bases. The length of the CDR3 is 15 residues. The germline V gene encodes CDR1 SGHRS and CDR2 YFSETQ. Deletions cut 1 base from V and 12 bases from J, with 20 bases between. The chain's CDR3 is CASSLKAGAATGQFF. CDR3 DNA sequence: TGCGCCAGCAGCTTGAAGGCAGGGGCGGCTACGGGGCAGTTCTTC.

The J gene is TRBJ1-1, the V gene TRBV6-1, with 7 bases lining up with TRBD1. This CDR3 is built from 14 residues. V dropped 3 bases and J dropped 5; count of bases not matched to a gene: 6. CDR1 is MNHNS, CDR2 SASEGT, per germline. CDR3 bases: TGTGCCAGCAGTGAGGCTGACAGGGTGACTGAAGCTTTCTTT. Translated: CASSEADRVTEAFF.

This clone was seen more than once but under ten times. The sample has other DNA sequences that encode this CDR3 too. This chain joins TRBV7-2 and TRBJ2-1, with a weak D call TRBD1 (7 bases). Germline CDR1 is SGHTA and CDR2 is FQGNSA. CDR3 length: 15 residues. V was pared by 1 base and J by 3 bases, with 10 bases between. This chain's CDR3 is CASSLGRGLYNEQFF. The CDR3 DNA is TGTGCCAGCAGCTTAGGGAGGGGGCTCTACAATGAGCAGTTCTTC. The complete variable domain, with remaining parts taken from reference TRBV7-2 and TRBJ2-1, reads GAGVSQSPSNKVTEKGKDVELRCDPISGHTALYWYRQSLGQGLEFLIYFQGNSAPDKSGLPSDRFSAERTGGSVSTLTIQRTQQEDSAVYLCASSLGRGLYNEQFFGPGTRLTVL.

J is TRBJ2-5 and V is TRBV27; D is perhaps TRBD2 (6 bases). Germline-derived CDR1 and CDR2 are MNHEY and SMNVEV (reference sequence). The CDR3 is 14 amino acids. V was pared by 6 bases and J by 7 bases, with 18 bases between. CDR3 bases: TGTGCCAGCAGCCGGAGGGACGGGGCGGCGACCCAGTACTTC. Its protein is CASSRRDGAATQYF.

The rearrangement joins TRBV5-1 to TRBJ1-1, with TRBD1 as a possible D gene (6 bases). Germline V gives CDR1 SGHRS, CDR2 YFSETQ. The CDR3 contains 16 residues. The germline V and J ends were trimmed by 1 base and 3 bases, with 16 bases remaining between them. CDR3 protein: CASSLRIGGLDTEAFF. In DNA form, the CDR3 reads TGCGCCAGCAGCTTGAGGATCGGGGGGCTGGACACTGAAGCTTTCTTT.

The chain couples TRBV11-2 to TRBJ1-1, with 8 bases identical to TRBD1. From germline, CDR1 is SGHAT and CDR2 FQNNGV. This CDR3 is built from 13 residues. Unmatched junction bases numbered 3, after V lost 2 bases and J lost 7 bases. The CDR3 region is CASSLTGGNEAFF. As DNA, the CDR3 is TGTGCCAGCAGCTTAACAGGGGGGAATGAAGCTTTCTTT.

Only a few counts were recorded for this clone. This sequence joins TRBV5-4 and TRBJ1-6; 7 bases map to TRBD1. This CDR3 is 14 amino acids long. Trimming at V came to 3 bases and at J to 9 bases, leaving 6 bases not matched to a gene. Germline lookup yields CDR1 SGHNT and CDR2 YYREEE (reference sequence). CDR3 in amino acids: CASSSGTVGSPLHF. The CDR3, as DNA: TGTGCCAGCAGCTCCGGGACAGTGGGTTCACCCCTCCACTTT.